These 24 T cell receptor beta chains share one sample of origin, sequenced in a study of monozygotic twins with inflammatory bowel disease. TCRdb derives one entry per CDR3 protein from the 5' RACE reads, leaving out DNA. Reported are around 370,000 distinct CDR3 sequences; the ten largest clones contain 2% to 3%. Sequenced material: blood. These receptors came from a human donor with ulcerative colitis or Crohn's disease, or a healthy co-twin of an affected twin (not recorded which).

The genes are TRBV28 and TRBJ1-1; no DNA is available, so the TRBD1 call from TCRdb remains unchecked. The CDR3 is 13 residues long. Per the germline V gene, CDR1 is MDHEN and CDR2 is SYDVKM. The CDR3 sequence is CASSLFQALEAFF.

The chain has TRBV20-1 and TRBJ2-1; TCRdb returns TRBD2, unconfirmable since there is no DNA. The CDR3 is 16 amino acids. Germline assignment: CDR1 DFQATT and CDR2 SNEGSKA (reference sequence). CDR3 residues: CSASDKTSGRYNEQFF.

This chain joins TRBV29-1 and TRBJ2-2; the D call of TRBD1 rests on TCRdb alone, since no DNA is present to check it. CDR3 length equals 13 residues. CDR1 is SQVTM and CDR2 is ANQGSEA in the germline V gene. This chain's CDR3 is CSSGTPNTGELFF.

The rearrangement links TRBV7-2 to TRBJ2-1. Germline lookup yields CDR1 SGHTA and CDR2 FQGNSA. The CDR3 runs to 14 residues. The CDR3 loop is CASSLTKGISEQFF.

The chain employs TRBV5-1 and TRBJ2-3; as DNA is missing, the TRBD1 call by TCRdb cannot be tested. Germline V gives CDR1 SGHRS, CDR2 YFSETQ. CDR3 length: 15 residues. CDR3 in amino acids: CASSLEGGYTDTQYF.

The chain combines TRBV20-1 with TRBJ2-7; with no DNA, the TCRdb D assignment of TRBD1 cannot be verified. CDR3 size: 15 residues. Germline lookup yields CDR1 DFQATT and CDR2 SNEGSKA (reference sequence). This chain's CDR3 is CSARDGGTGGYEQYF.

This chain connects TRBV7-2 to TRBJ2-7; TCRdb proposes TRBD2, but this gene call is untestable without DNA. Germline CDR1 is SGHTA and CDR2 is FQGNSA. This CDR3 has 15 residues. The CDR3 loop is CASSFWRGVRNEQYF.

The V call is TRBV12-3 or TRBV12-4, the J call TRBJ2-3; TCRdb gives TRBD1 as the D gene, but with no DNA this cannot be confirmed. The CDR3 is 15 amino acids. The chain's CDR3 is CASSSSGQGTDTQYF.

The CDR3 is CASSQGLKASTDTQYF. The chain has TRBV4-1 and TRBJ2-3; TCRdb gives TRBD2 as the D gene, but with no DNA this cannot be confirmed. From germline, CDR1 is MGHRA and CDR2 YSYEKL. This CDR3 comprises 16 residues.

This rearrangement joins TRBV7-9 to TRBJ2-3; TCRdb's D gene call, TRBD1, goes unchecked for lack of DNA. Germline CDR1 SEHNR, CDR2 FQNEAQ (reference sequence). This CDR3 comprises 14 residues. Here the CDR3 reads CALPVPPSGDTQYF.

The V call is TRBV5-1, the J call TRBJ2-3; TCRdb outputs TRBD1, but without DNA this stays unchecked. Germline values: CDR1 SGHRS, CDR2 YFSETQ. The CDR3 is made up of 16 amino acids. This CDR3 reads CASSLAGRLSTDTQYF.

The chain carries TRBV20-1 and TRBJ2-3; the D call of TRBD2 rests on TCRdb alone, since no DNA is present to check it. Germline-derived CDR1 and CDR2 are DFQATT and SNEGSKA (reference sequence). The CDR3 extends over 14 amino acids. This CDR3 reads CSAPRRRGKDTQYF.

CDR3 in amino acids: CAINLSRVEQYF. This chain uses TRBV10-3 with TRBJ2-7; TCRdb's assignment of TRBD1 cannot be checked, as there is no DNA. In germline, CDR1 is ENHRY, CDR2 SYGVKD. The CDR3 loop spans 12 amino acids.

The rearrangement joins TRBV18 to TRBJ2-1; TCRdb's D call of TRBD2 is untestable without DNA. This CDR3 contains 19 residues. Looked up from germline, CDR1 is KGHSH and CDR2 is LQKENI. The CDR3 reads CASSPRLPGLAGAFNEQFF.

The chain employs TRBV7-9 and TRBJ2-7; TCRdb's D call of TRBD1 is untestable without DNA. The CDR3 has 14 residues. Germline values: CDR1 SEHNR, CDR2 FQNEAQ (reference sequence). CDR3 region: CASSSPDRPYEQYF.

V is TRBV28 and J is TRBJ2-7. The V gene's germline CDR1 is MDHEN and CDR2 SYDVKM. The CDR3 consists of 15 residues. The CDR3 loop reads CASSLFGSTPYEQYF.

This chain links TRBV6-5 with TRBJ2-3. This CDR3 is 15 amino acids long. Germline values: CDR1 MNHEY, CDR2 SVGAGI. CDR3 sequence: CASSYGVTSTDTQYF.

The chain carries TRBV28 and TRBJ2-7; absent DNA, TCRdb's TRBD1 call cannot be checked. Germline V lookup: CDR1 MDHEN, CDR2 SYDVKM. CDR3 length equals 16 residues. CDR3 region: CASNSGAGQGPYEQYF.

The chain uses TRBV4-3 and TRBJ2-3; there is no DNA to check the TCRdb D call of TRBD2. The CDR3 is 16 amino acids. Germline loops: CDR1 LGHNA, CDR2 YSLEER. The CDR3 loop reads CASSSLEGGSTDTQYF.

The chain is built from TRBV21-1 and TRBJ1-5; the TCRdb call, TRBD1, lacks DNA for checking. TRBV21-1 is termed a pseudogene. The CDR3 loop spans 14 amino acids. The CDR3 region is CASSKIQGDQPQHF.

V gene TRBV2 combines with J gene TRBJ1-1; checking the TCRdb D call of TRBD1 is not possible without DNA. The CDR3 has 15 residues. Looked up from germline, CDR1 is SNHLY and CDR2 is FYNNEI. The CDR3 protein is CASSVSGWGYTEAFF.

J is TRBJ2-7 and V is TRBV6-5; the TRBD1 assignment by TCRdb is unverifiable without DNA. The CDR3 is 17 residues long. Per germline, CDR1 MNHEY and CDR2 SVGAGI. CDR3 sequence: CASSYSVFRDSPYEQYF.

The CDR3 region is CATSREGFRSTEAFF. The chain uses TRBV15 and TRBJ1-1. The CDR3 runs 15 residues. CDR1 is LNHNV and CDR2 is YYDKDF in the germline V gene (reference sequence).

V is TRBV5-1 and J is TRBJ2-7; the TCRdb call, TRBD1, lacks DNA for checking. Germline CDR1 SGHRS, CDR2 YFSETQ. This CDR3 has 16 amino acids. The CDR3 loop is CASSLATGVTAYEQYF.